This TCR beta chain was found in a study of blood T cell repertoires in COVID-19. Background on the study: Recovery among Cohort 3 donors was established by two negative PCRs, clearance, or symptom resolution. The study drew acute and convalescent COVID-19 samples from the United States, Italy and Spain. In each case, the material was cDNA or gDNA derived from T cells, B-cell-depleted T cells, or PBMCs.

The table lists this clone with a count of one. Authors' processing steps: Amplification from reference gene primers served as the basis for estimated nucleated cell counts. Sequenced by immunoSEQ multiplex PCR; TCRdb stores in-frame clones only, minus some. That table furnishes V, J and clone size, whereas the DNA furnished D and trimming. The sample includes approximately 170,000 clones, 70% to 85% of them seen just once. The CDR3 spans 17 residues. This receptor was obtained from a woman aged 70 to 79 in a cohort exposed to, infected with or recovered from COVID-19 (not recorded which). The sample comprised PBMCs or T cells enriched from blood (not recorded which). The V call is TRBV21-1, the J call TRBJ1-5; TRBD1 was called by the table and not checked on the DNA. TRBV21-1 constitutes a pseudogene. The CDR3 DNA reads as TGTGCCAGCAGCAAAAAGGTTTCGACAGTTAGGCGCCAGCCCCAGCATTTT. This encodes CASSKKVSTVRRQPQHF.